This TCR beta chain was obtained from a study of human T cells and chemical hapten exposure. Study-wide background: Patients, predominantly female, presented with alopecia areata, totalis or universalis.

TCRdb recomputed calls from the RACE reads with MiXCR, one row per CDR3 protein. The sample contains 240,000 or so distinct CDR3 sequences, about 9% of which appear only once. With V trimmed by 7 bases and J by 7 bases, 18 bases remained unmatched. The CDR3 has 16 residues. The V gene's germline CDR1 is SGHRS and CDR2 YFSETQ. As for time point: pre-sensitization, week 0. Treatment noted: therapeutic diphenylcyclopropenone sensitization with weekly scalp DPC. General study results and limits: Healthy people's immune response may differ from that of the donors, who had alopecia.

Comments on this clonotype: Its antigen is unknown.

The sequenced sample was whole blood, obtained in connection with sensitization to the hapten diphenylcyclopropenone (DPC). The TCR was taken from a woman in her 40s with alopecia areata. Some clones in this sample may be carry-over from other donors' samples. The V and J genes are TRBV5-1 and TRBJ2-5, with TRBD1 matching over 8 bases. The CDR3 nucleotides read TGCGCCAGCCTTCTAACTTCATGGACAGGGTCGCGGACCCAGTACTTC. Its translation: CASLLTSWTGSRTQYF.